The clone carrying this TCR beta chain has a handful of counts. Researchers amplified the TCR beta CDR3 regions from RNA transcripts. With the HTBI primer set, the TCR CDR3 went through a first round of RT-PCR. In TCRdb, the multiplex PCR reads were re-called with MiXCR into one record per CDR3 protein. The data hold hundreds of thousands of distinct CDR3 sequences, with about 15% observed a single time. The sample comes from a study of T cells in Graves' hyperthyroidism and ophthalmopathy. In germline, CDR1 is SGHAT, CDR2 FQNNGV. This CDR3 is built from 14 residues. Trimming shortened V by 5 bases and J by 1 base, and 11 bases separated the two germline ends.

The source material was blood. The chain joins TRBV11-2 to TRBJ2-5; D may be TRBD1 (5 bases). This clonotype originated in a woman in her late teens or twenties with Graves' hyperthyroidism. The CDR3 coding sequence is TGTGCCAGCAGCCTACAGGATTTCCAAGAGACCCAGTACTTC. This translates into CASSLQDFQETQYF.